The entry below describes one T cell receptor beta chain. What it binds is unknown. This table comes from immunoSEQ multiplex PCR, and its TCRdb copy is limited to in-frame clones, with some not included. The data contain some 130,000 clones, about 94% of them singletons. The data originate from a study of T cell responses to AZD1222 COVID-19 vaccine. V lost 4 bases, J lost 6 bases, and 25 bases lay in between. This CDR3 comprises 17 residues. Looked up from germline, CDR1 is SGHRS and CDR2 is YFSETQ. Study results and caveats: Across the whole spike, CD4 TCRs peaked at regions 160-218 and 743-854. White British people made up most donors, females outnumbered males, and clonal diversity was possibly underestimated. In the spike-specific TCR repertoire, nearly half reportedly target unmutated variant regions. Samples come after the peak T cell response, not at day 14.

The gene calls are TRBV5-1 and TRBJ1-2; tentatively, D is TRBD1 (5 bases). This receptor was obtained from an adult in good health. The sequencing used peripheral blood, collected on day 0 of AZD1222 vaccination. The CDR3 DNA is TGCGCCAGCAGCCCGGAGGGGCGTTCGTCATTTTTGGATGGCTACACCTTC. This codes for CASSPEGRSSFLDGYTF.